This is a list of T cell receptor beta chains from one sample in a study of blood T cell repertoires in COVID-19. The method was immunoSEQ multiplex PCR; TCRdb's version includes in-frame clones alone and lacks a portion of them. Of 75,000 to 100,000 clones listed, about 83% are singletons. Sequencing input: peripheral blood. The receptors come from a man between 60 and 75 years old with acute or convalescent COVID-19. The CDR3 runs from the conserved cysteine through the conserved F or W. The D gene is left open where the match is weak. Clone size is given for some rows only: seen once, a few or many times, or a class if the clone is expanded.

V: TRBV20-1
D: .
J: TRBJ1-4
size: .
CDR3: CSASITGTPNEKLFF
DNA: TGCAGTGCTAGTATTACCGGGACACCGAATGAAAAACTGTTTTTT

V: TRBV5-8
D: .
J: TRBJ1-1
size: .
CDR3: CASSKKTDTEAFF
DNA: TGTGCCAGCAGCAAAAAGACAGACACTGAAGCTTTCTTT

V: TRBV10-3
D: TRBD1
J: TRBJ2-1
size: .
CDR3: CAISPGQGVMGYNEQFF
DNA: TGTGCCATCAGCCCGGGACAGGGGGTTATGGGTTACAATGAGCAGTTCTTC

V: TRBV19
D: TRBD2
J: TRBJ2-1
size: .
CDR3: CASSISKREGYNEQFF
DNA: TGTGCCAGTAGTATATCAAAGAGGGAGGGGTACAATGAGCAGTTCTTC

V: TRBV25-1
D: .
J: TRBJ2-5
size: .
CDR3: CASSEGRGTRVETQYF
DNA: TGTGCCAGCAGTGAAGGGCGGGGTACTAGGGTGGAGACCCAGTACTTC

V: TRBV10-2
D: TRBD2
J: TRBJ2-1
size: .
CDR3: CASSVELAGSEQFF
DNA: TGCGCCAGCAGTGTCGAACTAGCGGGGTCTGAGCAGTTCTTC

V: TRBV7-9
D: .
J: TRBJ1-2
size: .
CDR3: CASSHEQSGYTF
DNA: TGTGCCAGCAGCCACGAACAGTCGGGCTACACCTTC

V: TRBV10-1
D: TRBD2
J: TRBJ2-1
size: .
CDR3: CASSGGGLAGSYNEQFF
DNA: TGCGCCAGCAGTGGGGGGGGACTAGCGGGTTCCTACAATGAGCAGTTCTTC

V: TRBV2
D: TRBD2
J: TRBJ2-1
size: .
CDR3: CASSEGLAGLDEQFF
DNA: TGTGCCAGCAGTGAGGGACTAGCGGGGTTGGATGAGCAGTTCTTC

V: TRBV5-1
D: TRBD1
J: TRBJ1-1
size: .
CDR3: CASSYDRGWVMNTEAFF
DNA: TGCGCCAGCAGTTATGACAGGGGCTGGGTTATGAACACTGAAGCTTTCTTT

V: TRBV10-3
D: .
J: TRBJ2-7
size: .
CDR3: CAISDRGRSDEQYF
DNA: TGTGCCATCAGTGACAGGGGAAGGAGTGACGAGCAGTACTTC

V: TRBV12-3/TRBV12-4
D: .
J: TRBJ1-5
size: .
CDR3: CASKSGKEQPQHF
DNA: TGTGCCAGCAAGTCAGGAAAAGAACAGCCCCAGCATTTT

V: TRBV4-1
D: .
J: TRBJ1-5
size: .
CDR3: CASSQDSPGKGNQPQHF
DNA: TGCGCCAGCAGCCAAGATTCCCCCGGGAAGGGCAATCAGCCCCAGCATTTT

V: TRBV19
D: .
J: TRBJ2-4
size: .
CDR3: CATTQEGGKWYF
DNA: TGTGCCACCACCCAGGAGGGCGGCAAATGGTACTTC

V: TRBV4-1
D: .
J: TRBJ1-6
size: .
CDR3: CASSQGRINSPLHF
DNA: TGCGCCAGCAGCCAGGGCAGGATCAATTCACCCCTCCACTTT

V: TRBV18
D: TRBD1
J: TRBJ1-1
size: .
CDR3: CASSPYRGDTEAFF
DNA: TGTGCCAGCTCACCGTACAGGGGAGATACTGAAGCTTTCTTT

V: TRBV19
D: .
J: TRBJ2-1
size: .
CDR3: CASSSGLSYNEQFF
DNA: TGTGCCAGTAGTAGCGGGCTGTCCTACAATGAGCAGTTCTTC

V: TRBV4-3
D: .
J: TRBJ2-6
size: .
CDR3: CASSQEGTGRIGANVLTF
DNA: TGCGCCAGCAGCCAAGAAGGAACAGGGCGTATTGGGGCCAACGTCCTGACTTTC

V: TRBV5-1
D: .
J: TRBJ1-1
size: once
CDR3: CASSLAGNTEAFF
DNA: TGCGCCAGCAGCTTGGCAGGGAACACTGAAGCTTTCTTT

V: TRBV10-2
D: .
J: TRBJ1-3
size: .
CDR3: CASSLSGGPGNTIYF
DNA: TGCGCCAGCAGCCTCTCGGGGGGCCCTGGAAACACCATATATTTT

V: TRBV9
D: .
J: TRBJ1-4
size: .
CDR3: CASSVSQGNEKLFF
DNA: TGTGCCAGCAGCGTCTCACAGGGTAATGAAAAACTGTTTTTT

V: TRBV5-5
D: TRBD1
J: TRBJ1-5
size: .
CDR3: CASSLVPTGGRSNQPQHF
DNA: TGTGCCAGCAGCTTGGTTCCCACAGGGGGCAGGAGCAATCAGCCCCAGCATTTT

V: TRBV5-4
D: .
J: TRBJ1-4
size: .
CDR3: CASSLGPPWGDEKLFF
DNA: TGTGCCAGCAGCTTGGGACCCCCCTGGGGCGATGAAAAACTGTTTTTT

V: TRBV5-1
D: TRBD2
J: TRBJ2-1
size: .
CDR3: CASSWSGGQNNEQFF
DNA: TGCGCCAGCAGCTGGAGCGGGGGGCAGAACAATGAGCAGTTCTTC

V: TRBV29-1
D: .
J: TRBJ2-5
size: few
CDR3: CSVVGLGGDETQYF
DNA: TGCAGCGTTGTAGGGCTAGGGGGTGACGAGACCCAGTACTTC

V: TRBV28
D: .
J: TRBJ1-6
size: .
CDR3: CASSPRLGRNSPLHF
DNA: TGTGCCAGCAGTCCCCGGCTGGGGCGGAATTCACCCCTCCACTTT

V: TRBV19
D: TRBD1
J: TRBJ2-5
size: many
CDR3: CASRGTGVTGETQYF
DNA: TGTGCCAGTAGGGGTACAGGGGTGACCGGAGAGACCCAGTACTTC

V: TRBV6-5
D: .
J: TRBJ1-1
size: once
CDR3: CASRSEADNTEAFF
DNA: TGTGCCAGCAGGTCAGAGGCAGACAACACTGAAGCTTTCTTT

V: TRBV2
D: TRBD2
J: TRBJ2-2
size: .
CDR3: CASRLAGGPTGELFF
DNA: TGTGCCAGCAGACTAGCGGGGGGGCCCACCGGGGAGCTGTTTTTT

V: TRBV18
D: TRBD1
J: TRBJ1-3
size: .
CDR3: CASSPPDRGAGNTIYF
DNA: TGTGCCAGCTCACCCCCCGACAGGGGAGCGGGAAACACCATATATTTT

V: TRBV5-1
D: TRBD2
J: TRBJ2-1
size: .
CDR3: CASSSGGAAYNEQFF
DNA: TGCGCCAGCAGCTCCGGGGGGGCAGCCTACAATGAGCAGTTCTTC

V: TRBV7-8
D: .
J: TRBJ1-3
size: .
CDR3: CASSKGHPSSGNTIYF
DNA: TGTGCCAGCAGCAAGGGACACCCGAGCTCTGGAAACACCATATATTTT

V: TRBV4-3
D: .
J: TRBJ2-7
size: .
CDR3: CASSQDQARSYEQYF
DNA: TGCGCCAGCAGCCAAGATCAGGCCAGATCCTACGAGCAGTACTTC

V: TRBV6-5
D: TRBD1
J: TRBJ2-7
size: .
CDR3: CASSFTGTGTYEQYF
DNA: TGTGCCAGCAGTTTCACCGGGACAGGGACCTACGAGCAGTACTTC

V: TRBV7-6
D: TRBD1
J: TRBJ1-1
size: once
CDR3: CASSPGTGGSTEAFF
DNA: TGTGCCAGCAGCCCAGGGACAGGGGGAAGCACTGAAGCTTTCTTT

V: TRBV4-3
D: TRBD2
J: TRBJ2-3
size: .
CDR3: CASSLHPTSPGADTQYF
DNA: TGCGCCAGCAGCCTCCACCCGACTAGCCCGGGGGCAGATACGCAGTATTTT

V: TRBV9
D: .
J: TRBJ2-7
size: few
CDR3: CASSPSDANEQYF
DNA: TGTGCCAGCAGCCCGAGCGATGCCAACGAGCAGTACTTC

V: TRBV7-9
D: .
J: TRBJ2-5
size: .
CDR3: CASSWVRQGNLRETQYF
DNA: TGTGCCAGCAGCTGGGTTCGGCAGGGGAACCTCCGCGAGACCCAGTACTTC

V: TRBV24-1
D: TRBD2
J: TRBJ2-3
size: once
CDR3: CATSDLSSGGRDTQYF
DNA: TGTGCCACCAGTGATTTAAGTAGCGGGGGGAGGGATACGCAGTATTTT

V: TRBV19
D: TRBD2
J: TRBJ2-1
size: .
CDR3: CASTSPGGAYNEQFF
DNA: TGTGCCAGTACCTCCCCGGGGGGGGCTTACAATGAGCAGTTCTTC

V: TRBV27
D: TRBD1
J: TRBJ2-7
size: .
CDR3: CASSLLSGGRHEQYF
DNA: TGTGCCAGCAGTTTATTGTCAGGGGGTAGGCACGAGCAGTACTTC

V: TRBV2
D: .
J: TRBJ1-2
size: once
CDR3: CASSEVTAYGYTF
DNA: TGTGCCAGCAGTGAAGTGACAGCTTATGGCTACACCTTC

V: TRBV19
D: TRBD1
J: TRBJ1-6
size: .
CDR3: CASQDRSASSYNSPLHF
DNA: TGTGCCAGCCAGGACAGGTCTGCGAGCTCCTATAATTCACCCCTCCACTTT

V: TRBV29-1
D: TRBD1
J: TRBJ2-5
size: many
CDR3: CSVGQGVGETQYF
DNA: TGCAGCGTCGGACAGGGCGTGGGAGAGACCCAGTACTTC

V: TRBV6-5
D: TRBD1
J: TRBJ2-3
size: .
CDR3: CASSYGQGTDTQYF
DNA: TGTGCCAGCAGTTATGGACAGGGTACAGATACGCAGTATTTT